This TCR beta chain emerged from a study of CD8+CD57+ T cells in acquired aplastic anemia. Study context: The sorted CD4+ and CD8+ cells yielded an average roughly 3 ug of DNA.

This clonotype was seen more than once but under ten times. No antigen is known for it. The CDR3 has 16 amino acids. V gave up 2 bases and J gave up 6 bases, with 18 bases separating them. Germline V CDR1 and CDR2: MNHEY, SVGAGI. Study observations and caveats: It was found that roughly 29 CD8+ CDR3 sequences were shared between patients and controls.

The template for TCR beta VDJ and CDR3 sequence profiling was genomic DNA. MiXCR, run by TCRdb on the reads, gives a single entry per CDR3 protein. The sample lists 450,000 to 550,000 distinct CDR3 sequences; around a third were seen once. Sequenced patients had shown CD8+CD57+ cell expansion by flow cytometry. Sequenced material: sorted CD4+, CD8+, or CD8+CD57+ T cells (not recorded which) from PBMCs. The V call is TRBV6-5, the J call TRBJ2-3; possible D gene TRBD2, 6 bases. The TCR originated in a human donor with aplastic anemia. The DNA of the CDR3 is TGTGCCAGCAGTTACGTTTCCGGGACTCTATCCGATACGCAGTATTTT. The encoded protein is CASSYVSGTLSDTQYF.